This T cell receptor (beta chain) was recorded in a study of blood T cell repertoires in COVID-19. Study overall: Acute and convalescent COVID-19 specimens originated in the United States, Italy and Spain. T cells, B-cell-depleted T cells, or PBMCs supplied cDNA or gDNA.

As originally analysed: Amplification of reference gene primers provided the estimated nucleated cell counts. The repertoire was sequenced with immunoSEQ multiplex PCR; TCRdb's copy has only in-frame clones and lacks some. From that table come the V and J calls and clone size; the DNA was used to work out D and trimming. The table lists 90,000 to 150,000 clones, about 91% of them singletons. This clone was counted a single time. This CDR3 is also generated by other DNA sequences in the sample. From germline, CDR1 is KGHSH and CDR2 LQKENI. Trimming cost V 2 bases and J 6 bases; bases outside gene matches: 2. This CDR3 contains 13 residues.

Material for sequencing was peripheral blood. The V gene is TRBV18, the J gene TRBJ2-3; 7 bases are shared with TRBD1. The TCR sequence derives from a woman in her fifties or sixties with active or convalescent COVID-19. In nucleotides, the CDR3 is TGTGCCAGCTCACCAGGGACAGCTGATACGCAGTATTTT. Translating gives CASSPGTADTQYF.